This paragraph covers one TCR beta chain sequence. The method was immunoSEQ multiplex PCR; TCRdb's version includes in-frame clones alone and lacks a portion of them. Of 2,500,000 or so clones in the sample, approximately 93% are singletons; the top ten hold about 0.39%. This record belongs to a study of shared clonotypes between healthy human individuals. The CDR3 sequence is 23 residues long. The chain joins TRBV1 to TRBJ1-4; TRBD1, the D gene given by the table, was not confirmed from the DNA. TRBV1 is annotated as a pseudogene. What was sequenced was naive CD4+ T cells from PBMCs. Subset of the sample: CD45RA+ positively selected. The source of this sequence is a man younger than 30 in good health. Some clones in this sample may be carry-over from other donors' samples. CDR3 sequence (DNA): TGCACCAGCAGCCTTCTGGCAGGGACAGCGGCTCGGTTATATCTCCGCTGGGATGAAAAACTGTTTTTT. It encodes CTSSLLAGTAARLYLRWDEKLFF.